This entry concerns a single TCR beta chain. Its antigen is unidentified. Trimming took off 5 bases at V and 4 bases at J, with 12 bases between the two ends. The CDR3 spans 14 residues. The germline CDR1 and CDR2 sequences are MDHEN and SYDVKM. This specimen belongs to a study of T cell repertoires in cytomegalovirus infection. Study as a whole: Public TCR beta signature analysis indicated the presence of both CMV infection and matching HLA type.

Study-wide points: Identification of carriers of CMV plus the relevant HLA was performed using cumulative public TCR beta family frequency.

MiXCR, run by TCRdb on the reads, gives a single entry per CDR3 protein. The table shows 310,000 or so distinct CDR3 sequences, with 9.6% occurring only once. This TCR was recovered from a human donor in good health (CMV status not recorded). Some clones in this sample may be carry-over from other donors' samples. Sequenced: PBMCs. The rearrangement links TRBV28 to TRBJ1-5; perhaps TRBD1 as D (5 bases). The CDR3 loop is CASSLRQLNQPQHF. The CDR3 coding sequence is TGTGCCAGCAGTCTTCGACAGTTGAATCAGCCCCAGCATTTT.